The clone carrying this T cell receptor beta chain was observed a handful of times. Germline loops: CDR1 LGHNA, CDR2 YSLEER. This CDR3 has 18 residues. The V gene lost 0 bases and the J gene lost 3 bases, with 15 bases spanning the gap. Via MiXCR, TCRdb re-called the 5' RACE reads, giving one row per CDR3 protein. The table shows a few hundred thousand distinct CDR3 sequences, with approximately 15% occurring only once. The entry originates in a study of T-cell memory formation after mild COVID-19. Study-wide background: Each donor largely had its own TCR clusters.

This rearrangement joins TRBV4-3 to TRBJ1-6; D uncertain. This sequence originates from a man aged 18-30 years who had mild COVID-19 (a few samples of this study predate the infection). Cell type and time point are not known. The sequenced sample was PBMCs or a T cell subset sorted from them (not recorded which). The CDR3 coding sequence is TGCGCCAGCAGCCAAGATCGGGCAGAAACACTCTATAATTCACCCCTCCACTTT. As protein: CASSQDRAETLYNSPLHF.